These 20 T cell receptor beta chains originate from one sample sequenced in a study of tumor-infiltrating lymphocytes in primary liver carcinoma. Unsorted bulk tissue, roughly 20-32 mg of it, served as the source for co-extraction of RNA and DNA. A constant-region primer served to make TCR beta cDNA from around 500 ng total RNA. Investigators got TCR beta libraries out of three nested multiplex PCR rounds, done with slightly modified ARM-PCR. TRBV1-TRBV30 forward primers paired with a C-beta reverse primer drove the first two PCR rounds, roughly 10 cycles each. Using its own MiXCR run on the multiplex PCR reads, TCRdb lists one record per CDR3 protein. The sample yields tens of thousands of distinct CDR3 sequences, roughly 73% seen once. Specimen: liver tumor tissue from sampling region 2. Subset defined: tumor region T2, inferior pole. The receptor source for this set is a man between 40 and 49 years old with primary liver carcinoma and hepatitis B virus infection.

Notes on this clonotype: A read error may account for a junction end that differs from germline. This chain joins TRBV5-5 and TRBJ2-1; tentatively, D is TRBD2 (6 bases). Germline V lookup: CDR1 SGHKS, CDR2 YYEKEE (reference sequence). The CDR3 totals 20 residues. CDR3 in amino acids: CASSPLYVPGLTSSYIEQFF. CDR3 nucleotide sequence: TGTGCCAGCAGCCCACTCTATGTTCCGGGGCTCACTAGCTCCTACATTGAGCAGTTCTTC.

This clonotype qualifies as medium-sized. The chain uses TRBV7-8 and TRBJ2-2, with a weak D call TRBD1 (6 bases). From germline, CDR1 is SGHVS and CDR2 FQNEAQ. The V end was cut by 3 bases, the J end by 9 bases, with 8 bases between. This CDR3 is built from 12 residues. The CDR3 spells CASSLDSWELFF. Written as DNA, the CDR3 is TGTGCCAGCAGCTTGGACAGCTGGGAGCTGTTTTTT.

This clonotype was observed a handful of times. The chain combines TRBV5-1 with TRBJ2-7; TRBD2 aligns across 7 bases. J lost 5 bases, V lost 0 bases, and 5 bases had no gene match. CDR1 and CDR2 (germline): SGHRS, YFSETQ. This CDR3 region has 14 residues. In DNA form, the CDR3 reads TGCGCCAGCAGCTTGGGGAGCGGGAACCACGAGCAGTACTTC. Translation: CASSLGSGNHEQYF. The full variable domain, its missing parts supplied by reference TRBV5-1 and TRBJ2-7, is KAGVTQTPRYLIKTRGQQVTLSCSPISGHRSVSWYQQTPGQGLQFLFEYFSETQRNKGNFPGRFSGRQFSNSRSEMNVSTLELGDSALYLCASSLGSGNHEQYFGPGTRLTVT.

This clonotype was seen ten or more times. The gene calls are TRBV15 and TRBJ2-1, with 10 bases that match TRBD2. V gave up 3 bases and J gave up 3 bases; unmatched junction bases: 5. The germline CDR1 and CDR2 sequences are LNHNV and YYDKDF (reference sequence). The CDR3 is made up of 16 amino acids. This CDR3 is CATSRTSGRNYNEQFF. CDR3 bases: TGTGCCACCAGCAGGACTAGCGGGCGTAACTACAATGAGCAGTTCTTC.

Turning to this clonotype: The junction departs from the called germline gene at one end, perhaps through a read error. This chain links TRBV6-2 or TRBV6-3 with TRBJ2-7, with unresolved D. Germline V gives CDR1 MNHEY, CDR2 SVGEGT. The CDR3 spans 13 residues. This CDR3 reads CSSSYEMPYEQYF. As DNA, the CDR3 is TGTTCCAGCAGTTACGAGATGCCCTACGAGCAGTACTTC.

Points on this clonotype: The germline gene is not matched at one end of the junction; a read error may be the cause. This sequence joins TRBV7-9 and TRBJ2-5; D assignment may be TRBD1 or TRBD2 (5 bases each). Germline CDR1 and CDR2: SEHNR and FQNEAQ (reference sequence). This CDR3 is built from 14 residues. CDR3: CARSLSRGEETQYF. The CDR3 DNA is TGTGCCAGGAGCTTATCTAGGGGAGAAGAGACCCAGTACTTC.

Details on this clonotype: One end of the junction fails to match germline, which may point to a read error. The chain couples TRBV7-9 to TRBJ2-3, with D perhaps matching TRBD1 or TRBD2 (6 bases each). This CDR3 region has 14 residues. Germline V lookup: CDR1 SEHNR, CDR2 FQNEAQ (reference sequence). The CDR3 protein is CASRQGTGADTQYF. The DNA of the CDR3 is TGTGCCAGCAGGCAGGGGACGGGAGCCGATACGCAATATTTT.

The sample holds many counts of this clonotype. The genes are TRBV5-6 and TRBJ2-5; 11 bases fit TRBD1. Trimming at V came to 1 base and at J to 5 bases, leaving 4 bases not matched to a gene. The germline V gene has CDR1 SGHDT and CDR2 YYEEEE. The CDR3 runs to 15 residues. DNA for the CDR3: TGTGCCAGCAGCTTGCCGGACAGGGGGCGGGAGACCCAGTACTTC. Its translation: CASSLPDRGRETQYF.

A remark on this clonotype: Germline is not matched at one junction end, which may reflect a read error. The rearrangement links TRBV12-3 or TRBV12-4 to TRBJ2-1; D is undetermined. This CDR3 comprises 11 residues. DNA of the CDR3: TGTGCCAACAGTTTAGGAACTGAGCAGTTCTTC. It codes for CANSLGTEQFF.

Details on this clonotype: A read error may produce the germline difference seen at one junction end. The chain combines TRBV4-3 with TRBJ2-3, with 7 bases matching TRBD2. Germline V gene data show CDR1 as LGHNA and CDR2 as YSLEER. The CDR3 loop spans 20 amino acids. CDR3: CASSQDLPSGTGGRADRQYF. The CDR3 nucleotides read TGCGCCAGTAGCCAAGATCTTCCCTCCGGGACTGGCGGGAGAGCAGATAGGCAGTATTTT.

As for this clonotype: The CDR3 end shows no conserved phenylalanine or tryptophan, and so a read error is likely. The V call is TRBV6-1, the J call TRBJ2-7, with 7 positions matching TRBD2. The CDR3 spans 14 residues. CDR1 and CDR2 from the germline V gene are MNHNS and SASEGT. The CDR3, as DNA: TGTGCCAGCAGATTCCTAGCGGAGTACTACGAACAGTACCTC. Its protein is CASRFLAEYYEQYL.

This clonotype has a single count. This sequence joins TRBV21-1 and TRBJ2-7; TRBD2 is the table's D call and was not checked against the DNA. TRBV21-1 is reported as a pseudogene. The CDR3 has 17 amino acids. CDR3 coding DNA: TGTGCCAGCAGCAAAGAAAGTGATGAGGGAGGGGCAGACGAGCAGTACTTC. The encoded protein is CASSKESDEGGADEQYF.

V gene TRBV20-1 combines with J gene TRBJ1-5; D unresolved. This CDR3 region has 14 residues. CDR1 and CDR2 (germline): DFQATT, SNEGSKA (reference sequence). V lost 3 bases and J 5 bases, leaving 14 bases between the germline ends. CDR3 sequence reads: CSASYRAADQPQHF. CDR3 DNA: TGCAGTGCTAGTTATAGGGCGGCGGATCAGCCCCAGCATTTT.

This clonotype was observed once. The CDR3 reads CARRRNLETTQYF. The CDR3 coding sequence is TGTGCCAGGAGACGCAATCTGGAAACCACTCAGTACTTC. The V gene is TRBV28, the J gene TRBJ2-4; D is undetermined. CDR3 length equals 13 residues. Germline V gene sequence: CDR1 MDHEN, CDR2 SYDVKM. Trimming took off 9 bases at V and 12 bases at J, with 21 bases between the two ends.

The CDR3 sequence: CASSQDLPSGTGVRADTQYF. The CDR3 bases are TGCGCCAGCAGCCAAGATCTCCCCTCCGGGACTGGCGTGAGAGCAGATACGCAGTATTTT. The rearrangement links TRBV4-3 to TRBJ2-3; a possible D gene is TRBD2 (6 bases). V gave up 0 bases and J gave up 4 bases, with 26 bases separating them. The V gene's germline CDR1 is LGHNA and CDR2 YSLEER. There are 20 residues in the CDR3.

In regard to this clonotype: One end of the junction fails to match germline, which may point to a read error. The chain employs TRBV5-1 and TRBJ2-7; D is unclear. The CDR3 sequence is 15 residues long. Germline loops: CDR1 SGHRS, CDR2 YFSETQ. As DNA, the CDR3 is TGCGCCAGCGGCTTGGGCGTCGGACGCTCCTACGAGCAGTACTTC. Its translation is CASGLGVGRSYEQYF. The full variable domain, in which reference TRBV5-1 and TRBJ2-7 provide the parts outside the CDR3, is KAGVTQTPRYLIKTRGQQVTLSCSPISGHRSVSWYQQTPGQGLQFLFEYFSETQRNKGNFPGRFSGRQFSNSRSEMNVSTLELGDSALYLCASGLGVGRSYEQYFGPGTRLTVT.

Remarks on this clonotype: A read error may produce the germline difference seen at one junction end. This sequence joins TRBV5-4 and TRBJ2-3; a weak D match, TRBD1 (5 bases). The CDR3 runs 15 residues. Germline loops: CDR1 SGHNT, CDR2 YYREEE (reference sequence). In nucleotides, the CDR3 is TGTGCCAGCAGCTTGGCAGAAAGGGGTACAGTTACGCAATATTTT. Protein sequence: CASSLAERGTVTQYF.

The chain links TRBV5-1 to TRBJ2-1; 8 positions agree with TRBD2. V lost 6 bases, J lost 3 bases, and 5 bases stayed unmatched. CDR1 and CDR2 from the germline V gene are SGHRS and YFSETQ. The CDR3 length is 14 residues. The CDR3 bases are TGCGCCAGCAACTCCAGCGGGGGCTACAATGAGCAGTTCTTC. This sequence encodes CASNSSGGYNEQFF.

This clonotype was seen many times. The chain joins TRBV7-2 to TRBJ1-3; no definite D call. This CDR3 is built from 16 residues. The ends were cut back, 1 base at V and 4 bases at J, with 14 bases in the middle. CDR1 SGHTA and CDR2 FQGNSA come from the germline V gene. Written as DNA, the CDR3 is TGTGCCAGCAGCTTAGGGACCCCTAACACAGGAAACACCATATATTTT. This gives the protein CASSLGTPNTGNTIYF.

The chain employs TRBV28 and TRBJ2-1, with 10 bases that match TRBD2. CDR1 is MDHEN, CDR2 SYDVKM, per germline. The V gene end was trimmed by 3 bases and the J gene end by 4 bases; junction bases not matched to a gene: 9. The CDR3 covers 17 residues. The CDR3 sequence is CASSLLTSGPSYNEQFF. The CDR3 DNA reads TGTGCCAGCAGTTTGTTGACTAGCGGGCCTTCTTACAATGAGCAGTTCTTC.